The sequence of this TCR beta chain was determined in a study of blood T cell repertoires in COVID-19. CDR1 is DFQATT, CDR2 SNEGSKA, per germline (reference sequence). There are 11 residues in the CDR3. Trimming took off 5 bases at V and 4 bases at J, with 6 bases between the two ends. This table comes from immunoSEQ multiplex PCR, and its TCRdb copy is limited to in-frame clones, with some not included. The repertoire holds roughly 200,000 clones, with about 87% as singletons. Sequenced material: peripheral blood. This receptor was identified in a man between 65 and 85 years old with acute or convalescent COVID-19. V and J are TRBV20-1 and TRBJ2-1, with D hard to call. As DNA, the CDR3 is TGCAGTGCTCCTTTGTACAATGAGCAGTTCTTC. The encoded protein is CSAPLYNEQFF.